This record looks at one T cell receptor beta chain sequence and its context. What it recognizes is unknown. The CDR3 runs 15 residues. The V end lost 3 bases, the J end lost 3 bases, and 13 bases lay between the germline ends. Per germline, CDR1 MNHEY and CDR2 SVGEGT. MiXCR, run by TCRdb on the 5' RACE reads, gives a single entry per CDR3 protein. The table lists hundreds of thousands of distinct CDR3 sequences, roughly 20% of them singletons. This sample was included in a study of T cells after yellow fever vaccination. The wider study: Libraries from low-cell-number fractions were prepared with the SMART-Seq v4 Ultra Low Input RNA kit. Study results and caveats: The secondary T-cell response peaked on day 5, not day 15, but was weaker. CD4 and CD8 compartments shared a small share of clonotypes, likely from convergent recombination. Boosting was followed by the reappearance of most primary-vaccination clones (under 97% CD4, about 90% CD8).

This sequence joins TRBV6-2 or TRBV6-3 and TRBJ2-3; D not resolved. The sequence was collected from a man aged 18 to 30 who received the YFV17D yellow fever vaccine. Sequenced here: PBMCs, sampled before the yellow fever booster vaccination. As DNA, the CDR3 is TGTGCCAGCAGTTATGCCGTAATCTTTACAGATACGCAGTATTTT. It specifies CASSYAVIFTDTQYF.